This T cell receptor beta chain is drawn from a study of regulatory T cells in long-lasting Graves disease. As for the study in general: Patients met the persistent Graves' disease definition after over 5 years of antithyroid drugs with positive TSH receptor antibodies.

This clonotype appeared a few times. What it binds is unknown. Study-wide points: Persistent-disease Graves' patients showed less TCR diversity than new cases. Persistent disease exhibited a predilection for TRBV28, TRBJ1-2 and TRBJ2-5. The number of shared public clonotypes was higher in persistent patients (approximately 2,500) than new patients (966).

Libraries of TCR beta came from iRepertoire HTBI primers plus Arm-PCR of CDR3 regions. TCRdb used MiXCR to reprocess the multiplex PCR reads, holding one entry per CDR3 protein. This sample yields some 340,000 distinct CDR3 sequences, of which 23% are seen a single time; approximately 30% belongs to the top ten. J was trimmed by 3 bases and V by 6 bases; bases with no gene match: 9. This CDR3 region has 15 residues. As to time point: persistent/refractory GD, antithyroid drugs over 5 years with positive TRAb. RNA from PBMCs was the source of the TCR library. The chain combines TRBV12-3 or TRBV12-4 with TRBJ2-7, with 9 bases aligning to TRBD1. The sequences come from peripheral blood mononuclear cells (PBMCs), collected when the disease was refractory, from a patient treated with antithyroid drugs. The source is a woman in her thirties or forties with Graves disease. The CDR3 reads CASSPTGGLSYEQYF. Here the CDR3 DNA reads TGTGCCAGCAGCCCTACAGGGGGCCTGAGCTACGAGCAGTACTTC.